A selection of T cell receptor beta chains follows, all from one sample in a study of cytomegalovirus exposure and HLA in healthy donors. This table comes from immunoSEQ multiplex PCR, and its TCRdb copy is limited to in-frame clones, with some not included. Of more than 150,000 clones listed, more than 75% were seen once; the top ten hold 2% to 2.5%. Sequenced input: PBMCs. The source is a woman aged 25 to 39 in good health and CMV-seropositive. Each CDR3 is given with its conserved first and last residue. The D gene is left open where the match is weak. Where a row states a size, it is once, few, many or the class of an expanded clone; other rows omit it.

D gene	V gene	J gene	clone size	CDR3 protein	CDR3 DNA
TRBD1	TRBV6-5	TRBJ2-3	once	CASSYSGTGTDTQYF	TGTGCCAGCAGTTATTCCGGGACAGGCACAGATACGCAGTATTTT
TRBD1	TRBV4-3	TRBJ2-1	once	CASSPDRRSSYNEQFF	TGCGCCAGCAGCCCGGACAGGCGTAGCTCCTACAATGAGCAGTTCTTC
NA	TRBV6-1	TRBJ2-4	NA	CASRTFAGSKNSQYF	TGTGCCAGCAGGACCTTCGCAGGATCCAAAAACAGTCAGTACTTC
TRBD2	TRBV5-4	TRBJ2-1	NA	CASSLGGGRGNEQFF	TGTGCCAGCAGCTTGGGGGGGGGACGTGGGAATGAGCAGTTCTTC
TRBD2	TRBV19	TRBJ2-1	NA	CASSSLAGTLHEQFF	TGTGCCAGTAGTTCGCTAGCGGGGACACTTCATGAGCAGTTCTTC
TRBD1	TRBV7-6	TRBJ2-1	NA	CASSPRGQGAVGEQFF	TGTGCCAGCAGCCCCCGGGGGCAGGGGGCGGTTGGTGAGCAGTTCTTC
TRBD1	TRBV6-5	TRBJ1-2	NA	CASSYSIDRDYGYTF	TGTGCCAGCAGTTACTCGATCGACAGGGACTATGGCTACACCTTC
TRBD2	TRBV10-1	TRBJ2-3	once	CASSPSGGPVDTQYF	TGCGCCAGCAGTCCTAGCGGGGGGCCGGTGGATACGCAGTATTTT
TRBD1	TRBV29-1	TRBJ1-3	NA	CSVDGTGSNSGNTIYF	TGCAGCGTTGACGGGACAGGGTCAAACTCTGGAAACACCATATATTTT
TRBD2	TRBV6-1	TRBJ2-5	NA	CATGRGGRSQETQYF	TGTGCCACCGGTCGGGGAGGGAGGTCCCAAGAGACCCAGTACTTC
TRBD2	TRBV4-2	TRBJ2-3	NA	CASSQDPAGGRGDTQYF	TGTGCCAGCAGCCAAGACCCAGCGGGGGGGCGTGGAGATACGCAGTATTTT
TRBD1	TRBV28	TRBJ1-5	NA	CASKGAVNNQPQHF	TGTGCCAGCAAGGGGGCTGTTAACAATCAGCCCCAGCATTTT
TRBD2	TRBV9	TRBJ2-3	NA	CASSDVTSESTDTQYF	TGTGCCAGCAGTGATGTGACTAGCGAAAGCACAGATACGCAGTATTTT
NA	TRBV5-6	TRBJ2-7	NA	CASSQDFKSSYEQYF	TGTGCCAGCAGTCAGGACTTCAAAAGCTCCTACGAGCAGTACTTC
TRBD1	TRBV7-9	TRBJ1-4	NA	CASSSLLQGWGNEKLFF	TGTGCCAGCAGCTCGTTACTACAGGGGTGGGGTAATGAAAAACTGTTTTTT
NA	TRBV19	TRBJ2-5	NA	CASSIAGHIQETQYF	TGTGCCAGTAGTATAGCCGGACACATCCAAGAGACCCAGTACTTC
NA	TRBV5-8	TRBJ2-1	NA	CARTGSNNEQFF	TGTGCCAGAACAGGGTCGAACAATGAGCAGTTCTTC
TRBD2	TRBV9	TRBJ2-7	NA	CASSVGSGTSSYEQYF	TGTGCCAGCAGCGTAGGCTCGGGGACTAGCTCCTACGAGCAGTACTTC
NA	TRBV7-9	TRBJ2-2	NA	CASSLSLPGGELFF	TGTGCCAGCAGCTTAAGCCTCCCGGGCGGGGAGCTGTTTTTT
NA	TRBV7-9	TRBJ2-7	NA	CASSSGFGAGIYEQYF	TGTGCCAGCAGCTCTGGTTTTGGGGCAGGAATCTACGAGCAGTACTTC
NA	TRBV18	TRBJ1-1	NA	CASSTQKGEMVSAFF	TGTGCCAGCTCGACGCAAAAGGGGGAGATGGTGAGTGCTTTCTTT
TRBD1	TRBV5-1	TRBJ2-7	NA	CASSYPGQDLGEQYF	TGCGCCAGCAGCTACCCGGGACAGGACCTAGGGGAGCAGTACTTC
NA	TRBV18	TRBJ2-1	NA	CASSPTESSYNEQFF	TGTGCCAGCTCACCGACAGAGAGCTCCTACAATGAGCAGTTCTTC
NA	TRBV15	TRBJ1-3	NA	CATSTRPGDTIYF	TGTGCCACCAGCACTCGTCCCGGGGACACCATATATTTT
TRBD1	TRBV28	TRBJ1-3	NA	CASSSSGQGRNTIYF	TGTGCCAGCAGTTCCTCGGGACAGGGACGAAACACCATATATTTT
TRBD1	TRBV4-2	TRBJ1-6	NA	CASSHYTGQGTYNSPLHF	TGTGCCAGCAGCCACTACACGGGACAGGGGACCTATAATTCACCCCTCCACTTT
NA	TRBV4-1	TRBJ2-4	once	CASSQDAGWENIQYF	TGCGCCAGCAGCCAAGATGCGGGATGGGAAAACATTCAGTACTTC
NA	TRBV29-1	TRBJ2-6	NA	CSVWGRAAGANVLTF	TGCAGCGTTTGGGGGCGGGCGGCTGGGGCCAACGTCCTGACTTTC
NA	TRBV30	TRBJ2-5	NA	CAYGRGQETQYF	TGTGCCTATGGGCGGGGACAAGAGACCCAGTACTTC
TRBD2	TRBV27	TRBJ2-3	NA	CASGAGGRTDTQYF	TGTGCCAGCGGGGCGGGGGGGCGAACAGATACGCAGTATTTT
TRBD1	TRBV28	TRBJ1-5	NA	CATLDRGPSNQPQHF	TGTGCCACCCTTGACAGGGGGCCGAGCAATCAGCCCCAGCATTTT
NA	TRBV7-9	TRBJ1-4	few	CASSSKRNEKLFF	TGTGCCAGCAGCTCGAAGCGTAATGAAAAACTGTTTTTT
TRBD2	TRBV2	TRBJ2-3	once	CASSEALAGGPDTQYF	TGTGCCAGCAGTGAAGCGTTAGCGGGGGGCCCAGATACGCAGTATTTT
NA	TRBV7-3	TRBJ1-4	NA	CAPGGEKLFF	TGTGCCCCCGGGGGGGAAAAACTGTTTTTT
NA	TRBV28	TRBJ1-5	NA	CASSRDRLSQPQHF	TGTGCCAGCAGCCGCGACAGGCTGTCGCAGCCCCAGCATTTT
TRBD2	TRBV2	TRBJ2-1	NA	CASSESSGGWNEQFF	TGTGCCAGCAGTGAATCCAGCGGGGGGTGGAATGAGCAGTTCTTC